These 26 T cell receptor beta chains originate from one sample sequenced in a study of CD8 T cells in ankylosing spondylitis. General study points: Seemingly characteristic of ankylosing spondylitis blood was a TCR beta motif consisting of under ten highly homologous variants.

A single record per CDR3 protein comes from TCRdb applying MiXCR to the 5' RACE reads. This sample carries 300,000 to 400,000 distinct CDR3 sequences, about 20% of them seen once, and the ten largest clones take less than 20%. What these receptors recognize is not known. The specimen sequenced was blood, either unsorted or a sorted T cell fraction (not recorded which). The receptors were gathered from a male donor with ankylosing spondylitis.

The genes are TRBV5-1 and TRBJ2-3; TRBD2 aligns across 10 bases. CDR3 length: 17 amino acids. Unmatched junction bases numbered 8, after V lost 1 base and J lost 3 bases. Looked up from germline, CDR1 is SGHRS and CDR2 is YFSETQ. The CDR3 protein is CASSLRASGSGTDTQYF. The CDR3 nucleotides read TGCGCCAGCAGCTTGCGGGCTAGCGGGAGTGGGACAGATACGCAGTATTTT.

The rearrangement uses TRBV4-2 and TRBJ2-2; 8 bases fit TRBD2. V lost 5 bases to trimming and J lost 5 bases; unmatched junction nucleotides: 7. The CDR3 spans 15 residues. CDR1 and CDR2 (germline): LGHNA, YNFKEQ. The CDR3 DNA sequence: TGTGCCAGCAGCTGGGGCCTAGCGGGTACCGGGGAGCTGTTTTTT. Translating it yields CASSWGLAGTGELFF.

This clonotype has more than one count but fewer than ten. This rearrangement joins TRBV11-2 to TRBJ2-1; 10 bases are shared with TRBD1. The CDR3 loop spans 15 amino acids. V lost 5 bases, J lost 1 base, and 2 bases stayed unmatched. CDR1 is SGHAT and CDR2 is FQNNGV in the germline V gene. CDR3 coding DNA: TGTGCCAGCAGCGTGGACAGGGGGTCCTACAATGAGCAGTTCTTC. It codes for CASSVDRGSYNEQFF.

This clonotype was recorded at least ten times. The chain carries TRBV6-2 or TRBV6-3 and TRBJ2-1, with TRBD2 identical over 13 bases. Germline CDR1 is MNHEY and CDR2 is SVGEGT. With V trimmed by 5 bases and J by 3 bases, 7 bases remained unmatched. The CDR3 covers 17 residues. Here the CDR3 reads CASSPRTSGSYYNEQFF. DNA for the CDR3: TGTGCCAGCAGTCCGCGGACTAGCGGGAGTTACTACAATGAGCAGTTCTTC.

Only a few counts were recorded for this clonotype. V is TRBV20-1 and J is TRBJ2-1; D ambiguous. Germline lookup yields CDR1 DFQATT and CDR2 SNEGSKA (reference sequence). The CDR3 is 15 amino acids. The V and J ends lost 6 bases and 0 bases respectively, with 15 bases between them. The CDR3 DNA follows: TGCAGTGCCCCCGCTGCGGTCTCCTCCTACAATGAGCAGTTCTTC. This encodes CSAPAAVSSYNEQFF.

V and J are TRBV12-3 or TRBV12-4 and TRBJ1-1; no clear D. Trimming left V 5 bases short and J 9 bases short, with 13 bases between. CDR3 length: 12 amino acids. As DNA, the CDR3 is TGTGCCAGCAGTACTAGACCGGAGAAAGCTTTCTTT. Translating it yields CASSTRPEKAFF.

The chain links TRBV11-2 to TRBJ1-6, with 7 bases lining up with TRBD1. J lost 11 bases, V lost 7 bases, and 11 bases had no gene match. The CDR3 loop spans 14 amino acids. The V gene's germline CDR1 is SGHAT and CDR2 FQNNGV. Here the CDR3 reads CASTRDRANAPLHF. DNA of the CDR3: TGTGCCAGCACCCGAGACAGGGCCAACGCACCCCTCCACTTT. The whole variable domain, filled in from reference TRBV11-2 and TRBJ1-6, reads EAGVAQSPRYKIIEKRQSVAFWCNPISGHATLYWYQQILGQGPKLLIQFQNNGVVDDSQLPKDRFSAERLKGVDSTLKIQPAKLEDSAVYLCASTRDRANAPLHFGNGTRLTVT.

This clonotype was counted between two and nine times. The V gene is TRBV12-3 or TRBV12-4, the J gene TRBJ2-3; 9 bases map to TRBD2. CDR3 size: 15 residues. Unmatched junction bases numbered 4, after V lost 4 bases and J lost 2 bases. As DNA, the CDR3 is TGTGCCAGCAGTTCTAGCGGGATCCCCACAGATACGCAGTATTTT. Residues: CASSSSGIPTDTQYF.

V is TRBV6-2 or TRBV6-3 and J is TRBJ2-7, with 7 bases aligning to TRBD1. Germline loops: CDR1 MNHEY, CDR2 SVGEGT. The V gene end was trimmed by 4 bases and the J gene end by 5 bases; junction bases not matched to a gene: 8. This CDR3 has 14 residues. CDR3 sequence (DNA): TGTGCCAGCAGTTCCGACAGGGTTGAGGACGAGCAGTACTTC. It is translated as CASSSDRVEDEQYF.

This clonotype was counted a few times. V usage is TRBV11-1 and J usage is TRBJ2-1, with TRBD2 matching 15 bases. Germline V gives CDR1 SGHAT, CDR2 FQDESV (reference sequence). The CDR3 has 19 residues. J was trimmed by 8 bases and V by 5 bases; bases with no gene match: 16. CDR3 in DNA: TGTGCCAGCAGCAGCCCAGGGGTTCTGCGGACTAGCGGGAGGGATGAGCAGTTCTTC. It codes for CASSSPGVLRTSGRDEQFF.

The rearrangement uses TRBV6-5 and TRBJ1-1; D is uncertain. V was trimmed by 6 bases and J by 0 bases, leaving 5 bases between them. The germline V gene encodes CDR1 MNHEY and CDR2 SVGAGI. This CDR3 contains 12 residues. CDR3 coding DNA: TGTGCCAGCAGGGGAATGAACACTGAAGCTTTCTTT. Translated: CASRGMNTEAFF.

J is TRBJ1-4 and V is TRBV15; D not certain. This CDR3 has 16 residues. Germline CDR1 reads LNHNV; CDR2 reads YYDKDF (reference sequence). The V end was cut by 0 bases, the J end by 7 bases, with 15 bases between. The CDR3 loop reads CATSRDKPGSGEKLFF. The CDR3, as DNA: TGTGCCACCAGCAGAGATAAACCGGGTAGCGGTGAAAAACTGTTTTTT.

The CDR3 bases are TGTGCCACCAGAGAGGGGTTGGACACCGGGGAGCTGTTTTTT. Protein: CATREGLDTGELFF. The V gene is TRBV24-1, the J gene TRBJ2-2; the D call may be TRBD1 or TRBD2 (5 bases each). CDR1 KGHDR and CDR2 SFDVKD come from the germline V gene. There are 14 residues in the CDR3. The V and J ends lost 7 bases and 3 bases respectively, with 11 bases between them.

The chain has TRBV12-3 or TRBV12-4 and TRBJ2-5, with no clear D. This CDR3 is built from 14 residues. V was trimmed by 1 base and J by 0 bases, leaving 6 bases between them. The CDR3 region is CASSLVFDQETQYF. The CDR3 DNA reads TGTGCCAGCAGTTTAGTTTTTGACCAAGAGACCCAGTACTTC.

The rearrangement joins TRBV29-1 to TRBJ2-3; no definite D call. This CDR3 contains 12 residues. Germline CDR1 reads SQVTM; CDR2 reads ANQGSEA. V shed 4 bases and J shed 5 bases, with 10 bases lying between them. The DNA for the CDR3 is TGCAGCGTTGTCCCCCTCCGAGATACGCAGTATTTT. This gives the protein CSVVPLRDTQYF.

Written as DNA, the CDR3 is TGTGCCACCAGGGCGGACAGGGTGGCCGAGCAGTACTTC. Protein sequence: CATRADRVAEQYF. The chain has TRBV15 and TRBJ2-7; 8 nucleotides align to TRBD1. Germline CDR1 and CDR2: LNHNV and YYDKDF (reference sequence). The trim removed 6 bases at V and 6 bases at J, leaving 7 bases unmatched. The CDR3 has 13 residues.

This clonotype was counted between two and nine times. This rearrangement joins TRBV7-8 to TRBJ1-5, with TRBD1 identical over 7 bases. This CDR3 spans 16 amino acids. Germline values: CDR1 SGHVS, CDR2 FQNEAQ. The J segment lost 0 bases and the V segment lost 3 bases, leaving 5 bases of the junction unmatched. The CDR3 here is CASSFEDRNSNQPQHF. CDR3 coding DNA: TGTGCCAGCAGCTTTGAGGACAGGAATAGCAATCAGCCCCAGCATTTT.

The table lists this clonotype with a few counts. V and J are TRBV5-1 and TRBJ2-2; D unclear. The germline CDR1 and CDR2 sequences are SGHRS and YFSETQ. CDR3 length: 15 amino acids. Trimming cost V 4 bases and J 0 bases, with 10 bases left between them. The CDR3 spells CASSGSTSNTGELFF. The CDR3 DNA reads TGCGCCAGCAGCGGCAGCACCTCGAACACCGGGGAGCTGTTTTTT.

This clonotype was detected only a few times. The chain combines TRBV4-3 with TRBJ2-1, with unresolved D. V lost 0 bases and J 7 bases, leaving 13 bases between the germline ends. The CDR3 is 15 residues long. Germline V gene sequence: CDR1 LGHNA, CDR2 YSLEER. The chain's CDR3 is CASSQEAVYRNEQFF. CDR3 DNA sequence: TGCGCCAGCAGCCAAGAAGCTGTGTATAGGAATGAGCAGTTCTTC.

Ten or more counts support this clonotype. V is TRBV12-5 and J is TRBJ2-1, with 11 bases fitting TRBD2. The CDR3 has 15 amino acids. V trimming: 0 bases; J trimming: 9 bases; junction bases outside the gene matches: 4. Germline V lookup: CDR1 LGHNT, CDR2 FRNRAP. The CDR3 region is CASGLVASGRLEQFF. The CDR3 nucleotides are TGTGCTAGTGGTTTGGTTGCTAGCGGGAGGCTTGAGCAGTTCTTC.

In this sample, this clonotype turned up a few times. This chain joins TRBV28 and TRBJ2-7; no definite D call. Trimming left V 4 bases short and J 1 base short, with 14 bases between. CDR1 is MDHEN and CDR2 is SYDVKM in the germline V gene. CDR3 length: 15 residues. CDR3 sequence (DNA): TGTGCCAGCAGTTCCTCGGGTACTCCTTCCTACGAGCAGTACTTC. Amino acids: CASSSSGTPSYEQYF.

This chain links TRBV5-1 with TRBJ2-7, with TRBD2 identical over 7 bases. The CDR3 loop spans 15 amino acids. Germline V gene data show CDR1 as SGHRS and CDR2 as YFSETQ. With V trimmed by 1 base and J by 0 bases, 4 bases remained unmatched. The CDR3 DNA sequence: TGCGCCAGCAGCTTGTCATCTAGCGGCTCCTACGAGCAGTACTTC. This sequence encodes CASSLSSSGSYEQYF.

Only a few counts were recorded for this clonotype. The V and J genes are TRBV20-1 and TRBJ2-7; D not resolved. V was cut by 6 bases and J by 0 bases, with 9 bases left in between. Germline CDR1 and CDR2: DFQATT and SNEGSKA (reference sequence). The CDR3 is made up of 12 amino acids. CDR3 DNA: TGCAGTGCGTCGCAGGCCTCCTACGAGCAGTACTTC. It encodes CSASQASYEQYF.

This clonotype was detected only a few times. This chain uses TRBV28 with TRBJ1-4; TRBD1 might be the D (5 bases). V was clipped by 0 bases and J by 10 bases, with 12 bases between them. CDR3 length: 14 residues. In germline, CDR1 is MDHEN, CDR2 SYDVKM. CDR3 residues: CASSLWGRAGKLFF. CDR3 sequence (DNA): TGTGCCAGCAGTTTATGGGGGCGGGCTGGAAAACTGTTTTTT.

The V gene is TRBV10-3, the J gene TRBJ2-3; 10 positions match TRBD1. Germline-derived CDR1 and CDR2 are ENHRY and SYGVKD. The CDR3 consists of 13 residues. The V gene end was trimmed by 11 bases and the J gene end by 5 bases; junction bases not matched to a gene: 7. The CDR3 nucleotides read TGTGCCTCGGGGACAGGGGTGGGAGATACGCAGTATTTT. It yields the protein CASGTGVGDTQYF.

The chain employs TRBV3-1 and TRBJ1-1; 8 nucleotides match TRBD1. V trimming: 3 bases; J trimming: 10 bases; junction bases outside the gene matches: 4. The CDR3 contains 12 residues. Looked up from germline, CDR1 is LGHDT and CDR2 is YNNKEL (reference sequence). CDR3 residues: CASSQTGVGAFF. CDR3 in DNA: TGTGCCAGCAGCCAGACAGGGGTGGGAGCTTTCTTT. The full variable domain, its missing parts supplied by reference TRBV3-1 and TRBJ1-1, is DTAVSQTPKYLVTQMGNDKSIKCEQNLGHDTMYWYKQDSKKFLKIMFSYNNKELIINETVPNRFSPKSPDKAHLNLHINSLELGDSAVYFCASSQTGVGAFFGQGTRLTVV.